Presented here are 26 T cell receptor beta chains from one specimen sequenced in a study of identical twins. TCRdb redid the calling of the 5' RACE reads with MiXCR, one entry per CDR3 protein. The sample holds more than 400,000 distinct CDR3 sequences, roughly 15% seen once. The sample was also linked to a second study, of yellow fever vaccine responses in identical twins.

What was sequenced was CD4+ T cells sorted from blood. Receptor source: a young woman in good health.

In its sample, this clonotype was seen a few times. The J gene is TRBJ2-5, the V gene TRBV3-1; tentatively, D is TRBD1 or TRBD2 (6 bases each). Per the germline V gene, CDR1 is LGHDT and CDR2 is YNNKEL (reference sequence). The V gene lost 5 bases and the J gene lost 1 base, with 14 bases spanning the gap. This CDR3 spans 15 amino acids. The DNA of the CDR3 is TGTGCCAGCAGCTACCAACAGGGAGGCCAAGAGACCCAGTACTTC. As protein: CASSYQQGGQETQYF.

This clonotype occurred a few times. This sequence joins TRBV4-1 and TRBJ2-7, with D unclear. CDR1 and CDR2 (germline): MGHRA, YSYEKL. This CDR3 has 13 residues. Trimming stripped 8 bases from V and 2 bases from J, with 13 bases between. CDR3 in DNA: TGCGCCAGCGGAGACCCGCCTGCCTACGAGCAGTACTTC. Its protein product is CASGDPPAYEQYF.

This clonotype has just a few counts. The V and J genes are TRBV3-1 and TRBJ2-1; 8 bases line up with TRBD2. The CDR3 extends over 17 amino acids. V was clipped by 3 bases and J by 4 bases; unmatched bases: 11. Germline V gene data show CDR1 as LGHDT and CDR2 as YNNKEL (reference sequence). CDR3 region: CASSHPWPTSGYNEQFF. CDR3 sequence (DNA): TGTGCCAGCAGCCACCCCTGGCCCACTAGCGGATACAATGAGCAGTTCTTC.

The CDR3 spells CASSPRDSGGIGELFF. The CDR3 DNA reads as TGTGCCAGCAGCCCCCGGGATAGCGGGGGTATCGGGGAGCTGTTTTTT. The chain employs TRBV7-2 and TRBJ2-2, with 9 bases fitting TRBD2. Germline CDR1 SGHTA, CDR2 FQGNSA. The CDR3 runs 16 residues. Losses at the gene ends were 5 bases for V and 7 bases for J; bases not matched to a gene: 11.

This clonotype was picked up many times. V gene TRBV12-3 or TRBV12-4 combines with J gene TRBJ1-1; TRBD1 is a possible D gene (6 bases). This CDR3 is 12 amino acids long. Between the trimmed V and J ends, which lost 2 bases and 6 bases, there was a span of 7 bases. CDR3 residues: CASSLNRAEAFF. The CDR3 DNA is TGTGCCAGCAGTTTAAACAGGGCTGAAGCTTTCTTT.

The sample holds a few counts of this clonotype. The chain has TRBV5-1 and TRBJ2-7; TRBD1 agrees at 7 bases. The CDR3 runs to 16 residues. CDR1 and CDR2 (germline): SGHRS, YFSETQ. J was trimmed by 2 bases and V by 1 base; bases with no gene match: 9. The CDR3 here is CASSLTSRTGTYEQYF. DNA for the CDR3: TGCGCCAGCAGCTTGACCAGCCGGACAGGAACCTACGAGCAGTACTTC.

J is TRBJ2-7 and V is TRBV15, with 7 positions matching TRBD1. Germline V CDR1 and CDR2: LNHNV, YYDKDF (reference sequence). The J segment lost 3 bases and the V segment lost 3 bases, leaving 5 bases of the junction unmatched. CDR3 size: 14 residues. In DNA form, the CDR3 reads TGTGCCACCAGCAGGGACAGGAAAGGCTACGAGCAGTACGTC. This codes for CATSRDRKGYEQYV.

This clonotype was seen a few times. V usage is TRBV20-1 and J usage is TRBJ2-1; D might be TRBD2 (5 bases). Germline V gives CDR1 DFQATT, CDR2 SNEGSKA (reference sequence). Trimming removed 1 base at V and 7 bases at J, with 11 bases between. There are 13 residues in the CDR3. CDR3 bases: TGCAGTGCTAGAGGAATCTGGAGGAATGAGCAGTTCTTC. Translation gives CSARGIWRNEQFF.

The chain links TRBV7-9 to TRBJ2-5; D unresolved. This CDR3 has 15 residues. Germline loops: CDR1 SEHNR, CDR2 FQNEAQ (reference sequence). The V gene lost 1 base and the J gene lost 2 bases, with 11 bases spanning the gap. CDR3 coding DNA: TGTGCCAGCAGCTTAGTGCATCCTACACAAGAGACCCAGTACTTC. Translated, it gives CASSLVHPTQETQYF.

This clonotype appeared many times. The chain is built from TRBV20-1 and TRBJ2-7; D is ambiguous. The germline V and J ends were trimmed by 0 bases and 0 bases, with 0 bases remaining between them. Germline V gene sequence: CDR1 DFQATT, CDR2 SNEGSKA (reference sequence). CDR3 length: 11 amino acids. The CDR3 DNA follows: TGCAGTGCTAGAGACTCCTACGAGCAGTACGTC. Its protein product is CSARDSYEQYV.

This clonotype occurred a few times. The genes are TRBV28 and TRBJ2-1; 10 bases agree with TRBD1. The CDR3 has 15 residues. Germline V gene data show CDR1 as MDHEN and CDR2 as SYDVKM. The J segment lost 8 bases and the V segment lost 6 bases, leaving 10 bases of the junction unmatched. This CDR3 is CASSFAGTGVHEQFF. The CDR3 region has the DNA TGTGCCAGCAGCTTCGCCGGGACAGGGGTGCATGAGCAGTTCTTC.

This chain uses TRBV6-5 with TRBJ2-5; 7 nucleotides align to TRBD1. Losses at the gene ends were 4 bases for V and 4 bases for J; bases not matched to a gene: 9. This CDR3 has 15 residues. The germline gives CDR1 MNHEY, CDR2 SVGAGI. The CDR3 DNA follows: TGTGCCAGCAGTTTCACGACAGGGTATGGAGAGACCCAGTACTTC. This sequence encodes CASSFTTGYGETQYF.

V and J are TRBV20-1 and TRBJ1-6; D remains ambiguous. This CDR3 has 13 amino acids. The ends were cut back, 2 bases at V and 8 bases at J, with 10 bases in the middle. Germline values: CDR1 DFQATT, CDR2 SNEGSKA (reference sequence). In nucleotides, the CDR3 is TGCAGTGCTAGAAAGGCGGTGGATTCACCCCTCCACTTT. Its protein is CSARKAVDSPLHF.

This clonotype was seen more than once but under ten times. V and J are TRBV6-1 and TRBJ2-7; the match to TRBD1 covers 11 bases. This CDR3 has 13 residues. Unmatched junction bases numbered 0, after V lost 6 bases and J lost 2 bases. CDR1 and CDR2 (germline): MNHNS, SASEGT. CDR3 amino acids: CASRGQGAYEQYV. The CDR3 nucleotides read TGTGCCAGCAGGGGACAGGGGGCCTACGAGCAGTACGTC.

This clonotype was observed at least ten times. The chain joins TRBV12-3 or TRBV12-4 to TRBJ1-6; 8 bases line up with TRBD1. Trimming at V came to 5 bases and at J to 10 bases, leaving 13 bases not matched to a gene. The CDR3 covers 16 residues. The CDR3 loop is CASSVFGQGVWSPLHF. In nucleotides, the CDR3 is TGTGCCAGCAGTGTGTTTGGACAGGGTGTTTGGTCACCCCTCCACTTT.

The rearrangement uses TRBV3-1 and TRBJ2-7; a possible D gene is TRBD1 (6 bases). The germline V and J ends were trimmed by 4 bases and 0 bases, with 10 bases remaining between them. This CDR3 contains 14 residues. The germline V gene encodes CDR1 LGHDT and CDR2 YNNKEL (reference sequence). CDR3 protein: CASSPGARSYEQYF. In nucleotides, the CDR3 is TGTGCCAGCAGCCCAGGGGCCCGCTCCTACGAGCAGTACTTC.

This clonotype was detected a few times. V and J are TRBV20-1 and TRBJ2-5, with D possibly being TRBD2 (6 bases). Germline V lookup: CDR1 DFQATT, CDR2 SNEGSKA (reference sequence). The length of the CDR3 is 15 residues. The germline V and J ends were trimmed by 3 bases and 0 bases, with 14 bases remaining between them. The CDR3 DNA reads TGCAGTGCTAGTGGGCTCGCTAGCGACCAAGAGACCCAGTACTTC. Protein product: CSASGLASDQETQYF.

This clonotype was seen only a few times. V and J are TRBV14 and TRBJ2-1, with TRBD2 matching over 12 bases. With 3 bases clipped from V and 13 bases from J, the junction kept 13 bases outside the gene matches. This CDR3 comprises 16 residues. Germline CDR1 SGHDN, CDR2 FVKESK. CDR3 sequence reads: CASSHSSGGALRVQFF. The CDR3 coding sequence is TGTGCCAGCAGCCACTCTAGCGGGGGGGCCTTACGGGTTCAGTTCTTC. The full variable domain, its missing parts supplied by reference TRBV14 and TRBJ2-1, is EAGVTQFPSHSVIEKGQTVTLRCDPISGHDNLYWYRRVMGKEIKFLLHFVKESKQDESGMPNNRFLAERTGGTYSTLKVQPAELEDSGVYFCASSHSSGGALRVQFFGPGTRLTVL.

This chain uses TRBV20-1 with TRBJ2-4, with TRBD2 identical over 12 bases. Per the germline V gene, CDR1 is DFQATT and CDR2 is SNEGSKA (reference sequence). The length of the CDR3 is 16 residues. Trimming removed 5 bases from V and 0 bases from J; junction bases left unmatched: 5. The CDR3 bases are TGCAGTGCTGGACTAGCGGGACGGATAGCCAAAAACATTCAGTACTTC. This gives the protein CSAGLAGRIAKNIQYF.

This clonotype was found a few times. The rearrangement joins TRBV7-9 to TRBJ2-5; 10 bases map to TRBD1. Per the germline V gene, CDR1 is SEHNR and CDR2 is FQNEAQ (reference sequence). Trimming took 3 bases from V and 4 from J; bases not matched to a gene: 11. The CDR3 totals 17 residues. In nucleotides, the CDR3 is TGTGCCAGCAGCTTCCCTGGGGACAGGGGTGGCGGAGAGACCCAGTACTTC. Translation gives CASSFPGDRGGGETQYF.

The gene calls are TRBV6-5 and TRBJ2-7; 14 bases align to TRBD2. Germline-derived CDR1 and CDR2 are MNHEY and SVGAGI. CDR3 size: 17 residues. V was clipped by 0 bases and J by 5 bases; unmatched bases: 6. CDR3 residues: CASSYSGTSGSRDEQYF. As DNA, the CDR3 is TGTGCCAGCAGTTACTCCGGGACTAGCGGGAGTCGGGACGAGCAGTACTTC.

This clonotype came up a few times. The chain carries TRBV7-2 and TRBJ1-1, with D tentatively TRBD1 (5 bases). V was pared by 5 bases and J by 0 bases, with 13 bases between. Germline values: CDR1 SGHTA, CDR2 FQGNSA. This CDR3 is built from 15 residues. The CDR3 DNA reads TGTGCCAGCAGCCGGGGGTCTCAGATGAACACTGAAGCTTTCTTT. Translation gives CASSRGSQMNTEAFF.

The chain links TRBV3-1 to TRBJ2-7; 9 nucleotides align to TRBD1. V was pared by 3 bases and J by 6 bases, with 6 bases of the junction left unmatched. The length of the CDR3 is 14 residues. Germline loops: CDR1 LGHDT, CDR2 YNNKEL (reference sequence). In nucleotides, the CDR3 is TGTGCCAGCAGCCACATACAGGGGGCTAGCGAGCAGTACTTC. Residues: CASSHIQGASEQYF.

This rearrangement joins TRBV20-1 to TRBJ2-7; a possible D gene is TRBD2 (5 bases). There are 13 residues in the CDR3. Germline CDR1 DFQATT, CDR2 SNEGSKA (reference sequence). CDR3 DNA sequence: TGCAGTGCCCGTAGCCGGGGAACCTACGAGCAGCACGTC. Amino acids: CSARSRGTYEQHV.

This clonotype has a handful of counts. The chain carries TRBV10-3 and TRBJ2-3, with a weak D call TRBD2 (6 bases). The V gene's germline CDR1 is ENHRY and CDR2 SYGVKD. The CDR3 has 15 residues. Trimming shortened V by 5 bases and J by 6 bases, and 18 bases separated the two germline ends. The CDR3: CAISPGTATIDTQYF. The CDR3 DNA sequence: TGTGCCATCAGTCCCGGGACTGCGACCATCGATACGCAGTATTTT.

This clonotype was seen more than once but under ten times. This rearrangement joins TRBV5-1 to TRBJ2-3, with 8 bases fitting TRBD2. V lost 4 bases to trimming and J lost 1 base; unmatched junction nucleotides: 5. Germline V gene sequence: CDR1 SGHRS, CDR2 YFSETQ. CDR3 length: 15 amino acids. The CDR3 reads CASSRAGAGTDTQYF. CDR3 nucleotides: TGCGCCAGCAGCAGAGCGGGGGCAGGCACAGATACGCAGTATTTT.